This TCR beta chain was found in a study of T cell repertoires in cytomegalovirus infection. Study-wide results and caveats: The study identified carriers of CMV plus the relevant HLA from cumulative public TCR beta family frequency.

The V gene end was trimmed by 5 bases and the J gene end by 7 bases; junction bases not matched to a gene: 11. Per germline, CDR1 SGHAT and CDR2 FQDESV (reference sequence). The CDR3 spans 17 residues. Many counts were recorded for this clonotype. Its matching antigen is unknown. In TCRdb, the reads were re-called with MiXCR into one record per CDR3 protein. The sample holds hundreds of thousands of distinct CDR3 sequences, 20% to 25% seen once. Material: CD8+ T cells from PBMCs. This TCR was recovered from a human donor in good health (CMV status not recorded). Some clones in this sample may be carry-over from other donors' samples. The J gene is TRBJ2-1, the V gene TRBV11-1; 13 nucleotides align to TRBD2. The CDR3 DNA follows: TGTGCCAGCAGCCACCATCCGGGGACTAGCGGGGAGAATGAGCAGTTCTTC. Translated, it gives CASSHHPGTSGENEQFF. Full variable domain (remainder filled in from reference TRBV11-1 and TRBJ2-1): EAEVAQSPRYKITEKSQAVAFWCDPISGHATLYWYRQILGQGPELLVQFQDESVVDDSQLPKDRFSAERLKGVDSTLKIQPAELGDSAMYLCASSHHPGTSGENEQFFGPGTRLTVL.